This T cell receptor (beta chain) comes out of a study of blood T cell repertoires in COVID-19. As for the study in general: There were acute and convalescent COVID-19 samples, and they came from the United States, Italy and Spain.

The table came from immunoSEQ multiplex PCR; TCRdb's copy has only in-frame clones and leaves some out. The sample contains a few hundred thousand clones, around 91% of which appear only once. The sequencing sample was made of PBMCs or T cells enriched from blood (not recorded which). This sequence was found in a man aged 18 to 29 who had recovered from COVID-19.

CDR3 sequence reads: CASSFGPGLANTGELFF. The CDR3 nucleotides read TGTGCCAGCAGCTTTGGCCCGGGACTTGCGAACACCGGGGAGCTGTTTTTT. The rearrangement links TRBV7-9 to TRBJ2-2; D is possibly TRBD2 (6 bases). The CDR3 runs 17 residues. Trimming pared 3 bases from V and 0 bases from J, leaving 14 bases between. From germline, CDR1 is SEHNR and CDR2 FQNEAQ (reference sequence).